The source of this T cell receptor beta chain is a study of blood T cell repertoires in COVID-19. Looking at the study overall: Spain, Italy and the United States supplied samples that represented acute and convalescent COVID-19. T cells, B-cell-depleted T cells, or PBMCs provided the cDNA or gDNA that served as material.

In the original processing: The authors estimated nucleated cell counts from reference gene primer amplification. The assay was immunoSEQ multiplex PCR, and TCRdb's table has in-frame clones only and misses some. That table supplies the V and J calls and clone size; D and trimming were determined from the DNA. Of around 250,000 clones listed, 85% to 90% are singletons. Sequenced: peripheral blood. The receptor was isolated from a woman aged 70-85 years with active or convalescent COVID-19.

The CDR3: CASTPGGGSGEQYF. DNA for the CDR3: TGTGCCAGTACCCCTGGCGGGGGCTCGGGCGAGCAGTACTTC. The V and J genes are TRBV19 and TRBJ2-7; D possibly corresponds to TRBD2 (7 bases). This CDR3 has 14 residues. Per germline, CDR1 LNHDA and CDR2 SQIVND (reference sequence). V shed 7 bases and J shed 6 bases, with 19 bases lying between them.